Following are 11 T cell receptor beta chains from one sample sequenced in a study of blood T cells in healthy people across ages. Combining a sample-barcoded 5' primer with a J-beta primer mix, a second PCR ran for roughly 7 to 11 cycles. MiXCR, applied by TCRdb to the 5' RACE reads, yields one record per CDR3 protein. The data contain around 900,000 distinct CDR3 sequences, roughly half of them singletons. Sequencing used blood. Receptors were obtained from a woman between 55 and 75 years old in good health.

The chain links TRBV21-1 to TRBJ1-2; the DNA was not used to check the table's D call, TRBD1. TRBV21-1 is a known pseudogene. CDR3 length equals 15 residues. CDR3 coding DNA: TGTGCCAGCAGCAAAGAAATTTGGGGGCGCGGTGGCTACACCTTC. Translated, it gives CASSKEIWGRGGYTF.

V is TRBV5-4 and J is TRBJ2-3; 9 bases fit TRBD1. In germline, CDR1 is SGHNT, CDR2 YYREEE (reference sequence). J lost 4 bases, V lost 4 bases, and 7 bases had no gene match. This CDR3 region has 15 residues. CDR3 residues: CASSRDRVNADTQYF. As DNA, the CDR3 is TGTGCCAGCAGCCGGGACAGGGTCAACGCAGATACGCAGTATTTT.

The chain uses TRBV4-1 and TRBJ2-7; TRBD1 matches 8 bases. CDR3 length: 16 residues. The germline V gene has CDR1 MGHRA and CDR2 YSYEKL. Trimming removed 2 bases from V and 2 bases from J; junction bases left unmatched: 8. The CDR3 spells CASSQPGTGMTYEQYF. The CDR3 nucleotides are TGCGCCAGCAGCCAACCAGGGACAGGAATGACCTACGAGCAGTACTTC.

A few counts support this clonotype. V and J are TRBV20-1 and TRBJ2-5, with TRBD2 identical over 8 bases. The V gene end was trimmed by 3 bases and the J gene end by 5 bases; junction bases not matched to a gene: 8. The germline CDR1 and CDR2 sequences are DFQATT and SNEGSKA (reference sequence). The CDR3 runs to 14 residues. This CDR3 reads CSASSGTSGETQYF. CDR3 in DNA: TGCAGTGCTAGTAGCGGGACGTCGGGGGAGACCCAGTACTTC.

The genes are TRBV25-1 and TRBJ2-1, with TRBD2 matching over 9 bases. The tail of the sequence fits TRBJ2-7 better, so the J call may be wrong. The germline gives CDR1 MGHDK, CDR2 SYGVNS. The CDR3 is made up of 20 amino acids. CDR3 residues: CASSESKGLAFFSSYNEQYF. The CDR3 nucleotides read TGTGCCAGCAGTGAATCTAAGGGACTAGCCTTTTTTAGCTCCTACAATGAGCAGTACTTC.

This chain joins TRBV20-1 and TRBJ2-4; 7 bases match TRBD2. With V trimmed by 5 bases and J by 3 bases, 19 bases remained unmatched. Germline lookup yields CDR1 DFQATT and CDR2 SNEGSKA (reference sequence). CDR3 length: 18 amino acids. The CDR3 DNA sequence: TGCAGTGCTCTTCTAGCAATGGGCCTAGCGGCTTTCAAAAACATTCAGTACTTC. Encoded protein: CSALLAMGLAAFKNIQYF.

The rearrangement uses TRBV7-2 and TRBJ2-3; no firm D call. CDR1 and CDR2 (germline): SGHTA, FQGNSA. Trimming removed 5 bases at V and 9 bases at J, with 15 bases between. The CDR3 loop spans 13 amino acids. Written as DNA, the CDR3 is TGTGCCAGCAGCGTTGACCCGGGTAAAACGCAGTATTTT. As protein: CASSVDPGKTQYF. The full variable domain, with the rest looked up from reference TRBV7-2 and TRBJ2-3, is GAGVSQSPSNKVTEKGKDVELRCDPISGHTALYWYRQSLGQGLEFLIYFQGNSAPDKSGLPSDRFSAERTGGSVSTLTIQRTQQEDSAVYLCASSVDPGKTQYFGPGTRLTVL.

The gene calls are TRBV30 and TRBJ2-5; possible D gene TRBD2, 6 bases. The DNA end lines up better with TRBJ2-7; the J call may be wrong. Germline-derived CDR1 and CDR2 are GTSNPN and SVGIG (reference sequence). The CDR3 consists of 14 residues. CDR3 sequence: CAWRTSGSGYEQYF. The DNA for the CDR3 is TGTGCCTGGAGGACTAGTGGGAGCGGGTACGAGCAGTACTTC.

The chain employs TRBV20-1 and TRBJ2-3; D is uncertain. In germline, CDR1 is DFQATT, CDR2 SNEGSKA (reference sequence). The length of the CDR3 is 14 residues. The V gene lost 0 bases and the J gene lost 4 bases, with 11 bases spanning the gap. As DNA, the CDR3 is TGCAGTGCTAGAGATTGGGAAGTCCCAGATACGCAGTATTTT. The encoded protein is CSARDWEVPDTQYF.

The gene calls are TRBV4-1 and TRBJ2-5; a weak D match, TRBD2 (5 bases). Germline loops: CDR1 MGHRA, CDR2 YSYEKL. Trimming shortened V by 1 base and J by 4 bases, and 16 bases separated the two germline ends. The CDR3 totals 16 residues. This CDR3 is CASSQGSGFAGETQYF. Written as DNA, the CDR3 is TGCGCCAGCAGCCAAGGTTCGGGCTTCGCGGGAGAGACCCAGTACTTC.

In this sample, this clonotype turned up a few times. This chain connects TRBV29-1 to TRBJ2-5; 9 nucleotides align to TRBD1. This CDR3 contains 12 residues. CDR1 and CDR2 (germline): SQVTM, ANQGSEA. V was pared by 6 bases and J by 4 bases, with 3 bases of the junction left unmatched. The CDR3 here is CSVKQGAETQYF. CDR3 DNA sequence: TGCAGCGTCAAACAGGGGGCAGAGACCCAGTACTTC.